Given below is one T cell receptor (beta chain) in context. This clone appeared once. No cognate antigen has been identified for it. No quality values exist for individual bases; no much larger clone is one base distant. Sample time point, as interpreted from the label and publication: cycle 4 day 1 (C4D1), after 5 to 7 weeks of nivolumab. Relapse after autologous stem cell transplantation had occurred in all trial patients, and cohorts A, B and C were distinguished by prior brentuximab vedotin exposure. The trial cohort included around 56 patients with relapsed/refractory classical Hodgkin lymphoma, and each patient had a best overall response of complete response, partial response or progressive disease. Single-agent nivolumab was administered to trial patients in the multi-cohort phase II CheckMate 205 trial. An independent review committee assessed best overall response by applying the 2007 International Working Group response criteria. PBMCs from the trial were collected at three points: immediately before nivolumab initiation (C1D1), and during therapy at cycle 2 day 1 and cycle 4 day 1. After peripheral blood was drawn into 8 mL Vacutainer Cell Preparation Tubes, PBMCs were isolated by centrifugation and then cryopreserved.

The data stem from a study of PD-1 blockade in classical Hodgkin lymphoma (dated by TCRdb to the early 2020s). A note on the overall study: Nivolumab dosing was 3 mg/kg intravenously every 2 weeks, continuing until either disease progression or unacceptable toxicity. The study used CyTOF and TCR beta sequencing to define a peripheral blood immune signature of response to PD-1 blockade in classical Hodgkin lymphoma.

The research as a whole found: The study covered only a single clinical trial cohort, and the causes of the repertoire differences, possibly disease activity or prior therapy, were still not defined. Baseline TCR diversity was reported as lower in newly diagnosed patients than in healthy donors, and lower still in relapsed/refractory patients. Trial patients achieving complete response had baseline diversity similar to newly diagnosed patients, whereas partial responders and progressors had significantly lower diversity. By C4D1, a significant rise was seen in CD4+ TCR diversity but not in CD8+ TCR diversity (p=0.0027 vs p=0.16), and the rise was most apparent among complete responders (p=0.02). Diversity was lower in patients who began nivolumab less than 1 year after ASCT, so these patients were left out of later analyses to avoid confounding by immune reconstitution.

Genomic DNA was extracted with the Qiagen DNeasy kit from unsorted PBMCs and from negatively selected CD4+ and CD8+ fractions. Amplification of TCR beta CDR3 regions was done by immunoSEQ multiplex PCR with primers that anneal to V and J segments. Amplification bias was minimized using a synthetic immune receptor repertoire, and residual bias was removed computationally after sequencing. Per the original workflow: Repertoire diversity was quantified as the Shannon entropy index using custom Python scripts. Unsorted, CD4+ and CD8+ repertoires were analyzed separately, except for combined analyses in which CD4+ and CD8+ sequences were merged in silico. A clone counted as expanded when the clone's frequency after treatment rose at least 2-fold relative to C1D1, and clones undetected at baseline were given a pseudocount of 0.5. Clones with 0 or 1 copy at C1D1 were defined as singleton clones, while clones with 2 or more copies were defined as non-singleton clones. By matching protein sequences in sorted samples from the same patient, clones expanded in unsorted samples were annotated as CD4+, CD8+ or unknown. Wilcoxon tests were applied to paired samples to test diversity changes from C1D1 to C4D1. TCRdb obtained this table from immuneACCESS and retained in-frame rearrangements with V and J assigned. These tables miss some clones; where compared with another copy, unresolved V genes account for less than half of the shortfall, and the remainder is unexplained. D and trimming come from the DNA, and the V and J calls and clone size come from that table. The table for this sample lists 110,000 or so clones; around 90% of them were counted only once. The ten largest clones add up to roughly 20% of the sample.

The sequence derives from a human donor with classical Hodgkin lymphoma. Here the sequenced sample was peripheral blood mononuclear cells (PBMCs), taken before the fourth cycle of nivolumab.

For the CDR3, the sequence is CAITKTTDYGYTF. The nucleotide sequence is given as TGTGCCATCACAAAAACAACCGACTATGGCTACACCTTC. The chain links TRBV10-3 with TRBJ1-2; a confident D gene designation cannot be given. The germline V gene specifies ENHRY as CDR1 and SYGVKD as CDR2. Relative to germline, V is 7 bases shorter and J is 3 bases shorter, with 12 bases between their ends. Counted from cysteine to phenylalanine, this CDR3 has 13 amino acids. The retained sequence is limited to the CDR3, 39 bases, with the frame set at the first base.